A single sample gave rise to the 12 T cell receptor beta chains below, sequenced in a study of blood T cell repertoires in COVID-19 (dated by TCRdb to the early 2020s). Library preparation was by the immunoSEQ multiplex PCR assay. TCRdb retrieved this table from immuneACCESS and kept in-frame rearrangements only. Not all clones are present; in checked studies, unresolved V genes account for under half, and no reason is known for the remainder. This sample has about 140,000 clones in its table, and around 76% of those were observed once. Of the sample, roughly 14% falls within the top ten clones. Sequenced input: peripheral blood. The receptors here all came from an older man with acute or convalescent COVID-19.

The rearrangement uses TRBV28 and TRBJ1-5; D may be TRBD1 (6 bases). Trimming took 5 bases from V and 7 from J, leaving 15 bases between them. The CDR3 runs 14 residues. Germline CDR1 and CDR2: MDHEN and SYDVKM. CDR3 sequence reads: CASSRGGGRQPQHF. CDR3 sequence (DNA): TGTGCCAGCAGTAGGGGAGGGGGAAGGCAGCCCCAGCATTTT.

The chain has TRBV11-2 and TRBJ1-2; maybe TRBD1 (6 bases). This CDR3 comprises 15 residues. Germline CDR1 is SGHAT and CDR2 is FQNNGV. V lost 2 bases and J 6 bases, leaving 16 bases between the germline ends. DNA of the CDR3: TGTGCCAGCAGCTTAATTTCGGGGACAAACGATGGCTACACCTTC. Its protein is CASSLISGTNDGYTF.

The V call is TRBV7-9, the J call TRBJ2-1, with TRBD2 identical over 7 bases. Germline-derived CDR1 and CDR2 are SEHNR and FQNEAQ (reference sequence). V lost 2 bases and J lost 5; bases outside the gene matches: 9. The CDR3 runs to 16 residues. The DNA for the CDR3 is TGTGCCAGCAGCTTAATTCGCCCTAGCGGCCACAATGAGCAGTTCTTC. Protein product: CASSLIRPSGHNEQFF.

This clone was seen once. The CDR3 protein is CAGVAGGYNEQFF. CDR3 in DNA: TGTGCCGGAGTAGCGGGGGGCTACAATGAGCAGTTCTTC. This chain joins TRBV7-9 and TRBJ2-1; TRBD2 aligns across 10 bases. V shed 11 bases, J shed 3 bases, and the junction held 4 bases outside the gene matches. This CDR3 has 13 amino acids. The germline gives CDR1 SEHNR, CDR2 FQNEAQ (reference sequence).

The chain links TRBV24-1 to TRBJ2-2; 11 nucleotides agree with TRBD1. J lost 6 bases, V lost 7 bases, and 9 bases had no gene match. Germline V gene data show CDR1 as KGHDR and CDR2 as SFDVKD. This CDR3 comprises 16 residues. CDR3 nucleotides: TGTGCCACCAGCTCCTTTGGACAGGGGGCAGCCGGGGAGCTGTTTTTT. It codes for CATSSFGQGAAGELFF.

The chain is built from TRBV19 and TRBJ2-2; TRBD1 aligns across 12 bases. CDR3 length equals 15 residues. Trimming at V came to 7 bases and at J to 10 bases, leaving 10 bases not matched to a gene. The germline gives CDR1 LNHDA, CDR2 SQIVND (reference sequence). The CDR3 region is CASTTLGQGATELFF. The DNA of the CDR3 is TGTGCCAGTACCACCCTGGGACAGGGGGCTACGGAGCTGTTTTTT.

The rearrangement uses TRBV10-3 and TRBJ2-6; D remains unclear. This CDR3 contains 14 residues. Trimming shortened V by 3 bases and J by 0 bases, and 3 bases separated the two germline ends. Looked up from germline, CDR1 is ENHRY and CDR2 is SYGVKD. The CDR3 loop is CAISDNSGANVLTF. CDR3 bases: TGTGCCATCAGTGACAACTCTGGGGCCAACGTCCTGACTTTC.

The chain links TRBV2 to TRBJ1-1, with 7 bases matching TRBD1. There are 13 residues in the CDR3. Per germline, CDR1 SNHLY and CDR2 FYNNEI. V was pared by 8 bases and J by 2 bases, with 5 bases of the junction left unmatched. The DNA of the CDR3 is TGTGCCAGCGGGGACAGCGTTAACACTGAAGCTTTCTTT. This codes for CASGDSVNTEAFF.

J is TRBJ2-7 and V is TRBV11-1; perhaps TRBD1 as D (6 bases). There are 12 residues in the CDR3. Per the germline V gene, CDR1 is SGHAT and CDR2 is FQDESV (reference sequence). Trimming removed 4 bases at V and 8 bases at J, with 12 bases between. CDR3 sequence: CASSSLGGKQYF. CDR3 bases: TGTGCCAGCAGCTCCCTAGGGGGTAAGCAGTACTTC.

The chain joins TRBV29-1 to TRBJ2-1, with 11 nucleotides matching TRBD1. The V gene's germline CDR1 is SQVTM and CDR2 ANQGSEA. Losses at the gene ends were 6 bases for V and 2 bases for J; bases not matched to a gene: 3. This CDR3 is 14 amino acids long. The chain's CDR3 is CSVPGQGAYNEQFF. DNA for the CDR3: TGCAGCGTACCGGGACAGGGGGCCTACAATGAGCAGTTCTTC.

The chain links TRBV25-1 to TRBJ1-5; D gene uncertain. The V gene's germline CDR1 is MGHDK and CDR2 SYGVNS. The CDR3 is made up of 14 amino acids. Trimming took 3 bases from V and 4 from J, leaving 10 bases between them. CDR3 DNA: TGTGCCAGCAGTGAGGCAGGCCCAAATCAGCCCCAGCATTTT. Amino acids: CASSEAGPNQPQHF.

V usage is TRBV9 and J usage is TRBJ2-7; tentative D call: TRBD1 (6 bases). V was clipped by 0 bases and J by 2 bases, with 12 bases between them. This CDR3 has 15 residues. Germline lookup yields CDR1 SGDLS and CDR2 YYNGEE. CDR3 in amino acids: CASSVGGTPAYEQYF. CDR3 coding DNA: TGTGCCAGCAGCGTAGGTGGGACACCCGCCTACGAGCAGTACTTC.